Here is one T cell receptor beta chain with its context. Amplified regions were TCR beta CDR3 sequences from RNA transcripts. TCR CDR3 regions were first amplified by RT-PCR with HTBI primers. TCRdb re-called the multiplex PCR reads with MiXCR, one entry per CDR3 protein. Of a few hundred thousand distinct CDR3 sequences listed, more than 15% were seen once; the top ten hold roughly 3.3%. The sample is drawn from a study of T cells in Graves' hyperthyroidism and ophthalmopathy. V was clipped by 0 bases and J by 7 bases, with 10 bases between them. Germline-derived CDR1 and CDR2 are SNHLY and FYNNEI. There are 15 residues in the CDR3.

The TCR was taken from a woman between 35 and 50 years old with Graves' ophthalmopathy. The rearrangement joins TRBV2 to TRBJ1-6; D may be TRBD1 (6 bases). Source material: blood. The CDR3 sequence: CASSEARGGNSPLHF. The CDR3 nucleotides are TGTGCCAGCAGTGAAGCACGGGGGGGCAATTCACCCCTCCACTTT.